Each of the 23 T cell receptor beta chains below was sequenced from the same sample in a study of PD-L1 blockade in urothelial cancer. Regarding time point: pretreatment peripheral blood. Assay used: immunoSEQ multiplex PCR; TCRdb lists only in-frame clones, some missing. The sample shows over 65,000 clones, 90% of them seen only once. The specimen comprised PBMCs, sampled around atezolizumab (anti-PD-L1) treatment. The receptors come from a man between 70 and 80 years old with urothelial cancer.

The chain employs TRBV19 and TRBJ2-5, with D perhaps TRBD2 (6 bases). The CDR3 extends over 15 amino acids. V dropped 5 bases and J dropped 5 bases, with 18 bases sitting between them. Germline V lookup: CDR1 LNHDA, CDR2 SQIVND (reference sequence). As DNA, the CDR3 is TGTGCCAGTAGTGCCTCTAGCGCCCCTCGTGAGACCCAGTACTTC. Encoded protein: CASSASSAPRETQYF.

The rearrangement links TRBV4-1 to TRBJ2-7, with 11 nucleotides matching TRBD2. The V and J ends lost 4 bases and 0 bases, in that order; junction bases with no gene match: 2. Per germline, CDR1 MGHRA and CDR2 YSYEKL. CDR3 length: 15 residues. The CDR3 DNA reads TGCGCCAGCAGCCCCACTAGCGGGAGCTCCTACGAGCAGTACTTC. Translating gives CASSPTSGSSYEQYF.

With respect to this clone: One end of the junction is discordant with germline, which a read error may explain. The gene calls are TRBV4-2 and TRBJ2-3; perhaps TRBD2 as D (6 bases). The CDR3 contains 13 residues. Germline V gene lookup returns CDR1 LGHNA and CDR2 YNFKEQ. CDR3: CASSSGSRDTQYF. CDR3 DNA sequence: TGTGCCAGCAGTAGCGGTAGCAGAGATACGCAGTATTTT.

V gene TRBV13 combines with J gene TRBJ2-7; 12 bases align to TRBD2. Germline CDR1 PRHDT, CDR2 FYEKMQ (reference sequence). CDR3 length: 14 residues. The J segment lost 6 bases and the V segment lost 5 bases, leaving 5 bases of the junction unmatched. CDR3: CASSLLAGGREQYF. In DNA form, the CDR3 reads TGTGCCAGCAGCCTTCTAGCGGGAGGGCGCGAGCAGTACTTC.

The chain recombines TRBV7-3 with TRBJ1-5; 7 bases match TRBD1. The germline V gene encodes CDR1 SGHTA and CDR2 FQGTGA. The CDR3 contains 16 residues. J lost 5 bases, V lost 6 bases, and 13 bases had no gene match. CDR3 coding DNA: TGTGCCAGCAGTCTACAAACCGGGACAGAACATCAGCCCCAGCATTTT. Its protein product is CASSLQTGTEHQPQHF.

The chain links TRBV28 to TRBJ2-3; 7 nucleotides line up with TRBD2. The CDR3 runs to 13 residues. V gave up 10 bases and J gave up 1 base; unmatched junction bases: 5. Germline CDR1 reads MDHEN; CDR2 reads SYDVKM. CDR3 loop: CATQRDRTDTQYF. The CDR3 region has the DNA TGTGCCACTCAGCGGGATCGCACAGATACGCAGTATTTT.

J is TRBJ2-1 and V is TRBV5-8, with 11 bases matching TRBD2. Trimming at V came to 6 bases and at J to 7 bases, leaving 6 bases not matched to a gene. Germline-derived CDR1 and CDR2 are SGHTS and YDEGEE. The CDR3 runs to 14 residues. The CDR3 nucleotides are TGTGCCAGCAATAGCGGGAGGGCTCGGAATGAGCAGTTCTTC. Residues: CASNSGRARNEQFF.

J is TRBJ1-2 and V is TRBV4-1, with unresolved D. Trimming pared 1 base from V and 5 bases from J, leaving 11 bases between. Germline-derived CDR1 and CDR2 are MGHRA and YSYEKL. The CDR3 length is 14 residues. CDR3: CASSQGPEVYGYTF. In DNA, the CDR3 is TGCGCCAGCAGCCAAGGCCCTGAGGTATATGGCTACACCTTC.

The chain employs TRBV28 and TRBJ2-4; TRBD2 matches at 13 bases. Trimming removed 4 bases from V and 13 bases from J; junction bases left unmatched: 7. Germline CDR1 and CDR2: MDHEN and SYDVKM. The CDR3 is made up of 14 amino acids. Here the CDR3 reads CASSSTGLAGVQYF. Written as DNA, the CDR3 is TGTGCCAGCAGTTCAACAGGACTAGCGGGAGTACAGTACTTC.

The CDR3 is CATRKTSGNVYEQFF. The DNA for the CDR3 is TGTGCCACCAGAAAGACTAGCGGGAACGTCTATGAGCAGTTCTTC. This chain links TRBV15 with TRBJ2-1; TRBD2 aligns across 11 bases. CDR3 length equals 15 residues. Germline V gives CDR1 LNHNV, CDR2 YYDKDF (reference sequence). The junction had 9 bases not matched to a gene; V was cut back by 6 bases and J by 8 bases.

This chain links TRBV5-1 with TRBJ2-2; the match to TRBD2 covers 12 bases. V shed 4 bases and J 4 bases; nucleotides not matched to a gene: 2. The germline V gene encodes CDR1 SGHRS and CDR2 YFSETQ. The length of the CDR3 is 15 residues. The CDR3 DNA reads TGCGCCAGCAGCGTGACTAGCGGGGGCACCGGGGAGCTGTTTTTT. Translating gives CASSVTSGGTGELFF.

This clone has only one observation. The chain carries TRBV5-1 and TRBJ1-6; no definite D call. The V end was cut by 4 bases, the J end by 0 bases, with 8 bases between. Germline-derived CDR1 and CDR2 are SGHRS and YFSETQ. This CDR3 has 15 residues. CDR3 sequence reads: CASSRESSYNSPLHF. For the CDR3, the DNA is TGCGCCAGCAGCCGCGAAAGCTCCTATAATTCACCCCTCCACTTT. The full variable domain, rest sourced from reference TRBV5-1 and TRBJ1-6, is KAGVTQTPRYLIKTRGQQVTLSCSPISGHRSVSWYQQTPGQGLQFLFEYFSETQRNKGNFPGRFSGRQFSNSRSEMNVSTLELGDSALYLCASSRESSYNSPLHFGNGTRLTVT.

V gene TRBV6-5 combines with J gene TRBJ1-5; the D is unclear. CDR1 and CDR2 (germline): MNHEY, SVGAGI. The V gene lost 4 bases and the J gene lost 6 bases, with 10 bases spanning the gap. This CDR3 spans 13 amino acids. CDR3 nucleotide sequence: TGTGCCAGCAGTTCGGCCCCAGGTCAGCCCCAGCATTTT. Its protein is CASSSAPGQPQHF.

The rearrangement links TRBV5-1 to TRBJ2-7, with D unclear. Germline V gene sequence: CDR1 SGHRS, CDR2 YFSETQ. The V and J ends lost 0 bases and 0 bases respectively, with 4 bases between them. There are 13 residues in the CDR3. The CDR3 is CASSLDYSYEQYF. In DNA, the CDR3 is TGCGCCAGCAGCTTGGACTACTCCTACGAGCAGTACTTC. Variable domain in full (rest from reference TRBV5-1 and TRBJ2-7): KAGVTQTPRYLIKTRGQQVTLSCSPISGHRSVSWYQQTPGQGLQFLFEYFSETQRNKGNFPGRFSGRQFSNSRSEMNVSTLELGDSALYLCASSLDYSYEQYFGPGTRLTVT.

The gene calls are TRBV4-1 and TRBJ1-4; tentative D call: TRBD1 (5 bases). Germline V gene data show CDR1 as MGHRA and CDR2 as YSYEKL. Trimming removed 2 bases from V and 12 bases from J, with 16 bases in between. The CDR3 is made up of 14 amino acids. CDR3 residues: CASSQPRQRLELFF. CDR3 in DNA: TGCGCCAGCAGCCAACCGAGACAGCGCCTCGAACTGTTTTTT.

The rearrangement uses TRBV5-1 and TRBJ2-5, with D perhaps matching TRBD2 (6 bases). The CDR3 covers 16 residues. Per the germline V gene, CDR1 is SGHRS and CDR2 is YFSETQ. Trimming took off 4 bases at V and 4 bases at J, with 20 bases between the two ends. CDR3 loop: CASSDLLSGQGETQYF. CDR3 coding DNA: TGCGCCAGCAGCGACTTACTTAGCGGTCAGGGAGAGACCCAGTACTTC. Based on the CDR3 plus reference TRBV5-1 and TRBJ2-5, the full variable domain is KAGVTQTPRYLIKTRGQQVTLSCSPISGHRSVSWYQQTPGQGLQFLFEYFSETQRNKGNFPGRFSGRQFSNSRSEMNVSTLELGDSALYLCASSDLLSGQGETQYFGPGTRLLVL.

The chain recombines TRBV7-9 with TRBJ2-7; possible D gene TRBD2, 5 bases. Germline loops: CDR1 SEHNR, CDR2 FQNEAQ (reference sequence). Trimming shortened V by 5 bases and J by 0 bases, and 11 bases separated the two germline ends. This CDR3 has 14 residues. CDR3 in amino acids: CASSRQGLSYEQYF. CDR3 coding DNA: TGTGCCAGCAGCCGGCAAGGACTCTCCTACGAGCAGTACTTC.

The chain is built from TRBV19 and TRBJ2-1, with 8 nucleotides matching TRBD1. Germline V gene data show CDR1 as LNHDA and CDR2 as SQIVND (reference sequence). This CDR3 has 15 amino acids. J gave up 6 bases and V 5 bases, and 9 bases lay outside the gene matches. The CDR3 loop reads CASSVSGGAGNEQFF. The CDR3 DNA follows: TGTGCCAGTAGTGTCTCAGGGGGCGCGGGCAATGAGCAGTTCTTC.

V and J are TRBV28 and TRBJ2-7; D perhaps matches TRBD1 (6 bases). CDR1 is MDHEN and CDR2 is SYDVKM in the germline V gene. The CDR3 extends over 12 amino acids. With 4 bases removed from V and 6 bases from J, the gap between germline ends came to 10 bases. Here the CDR3 reads CASSSTGREQYF. The CDR3 coding sequence is TGTGCCAGCAGTTCGACAGGACGCGAGCAGTACTTC.

The chain recombines TRBV7-6 with TRBJ2-2, with D tentatively TRBD2 (5 bases). Deletions cut 2 bases from V and 5 bases from J, with 15 bases between. The CDR3 sequence is 16 residues long. The germline V gene has CDR1 SGHVS and CDR2 FNYEAQ. The CDR3 sequence: CASSLYEGARTGELFF. The CDR3 DNA sequence: TGTGCCAGCAGCTTATATGAGGGCGCGAGGACCGGGGAGCTGTTTTTT.

The chain couples TRBV29-1 to TRBJ1-3; no clear D. V gave up 1 base and J gave up 1 base, with 14 bases separating them. The CDR3 totals 16 residues. CDR1 and CDR2 (germline): SQVTM, ANQGSEA. The CDR3 spells CSVEALGSGSGNTIYF. As DNA, the CDR3 is TGCAGCGTTGAAGCCCTGGGGAGTGGGTCTGGAAACACCATATATTTT.

The chain links TRBV5-4 to TRBJ1-4, with 9 bases that match TRBD1. J lost 5 bases, V lost 4 bases, and 9 bases had no gene match. This CDR3 has 16 residues. Germline loops: CDR1 SGHNT, CDR2 YYREEE (reference sequence). The CDR3 coding sequence is TGTGCCAGCAGCAAATCCGGGACAGGGAGCAATGAAAAACTGTTTTTT. It specifies CASSKSGTGSNEKLFF.

This chain joins TRBV29-1 and TRBJ2-6; D gene uncertain. Germline V gene sequence: CDR1 SQVTM, CDR2 ANQGSEA. V was shortened by 4 bases and J by 2 bases, with 9 bases between the two germline ends. CDR3 length equals 14 residues. CDR3 in amino acids: CSVVEVAGANVLTF. The CDR3, as DNA: TGCAGCGTTGTTGAGGTGGCTGGGGCCAACGTCCTGACTTTC.